These 18 T cell receptor beta chains were all obtained from the same sample, sequenced in a study of cytomegalovirus exposure and HLA in healthy donors. 60 Vbeta and 13 Jbeta primers were used in PCR. Assay used: immunoSEQ multiplex PCR; TCRdb lists only in-frame clones, some missing. The sample yields about 200,000 clones, around 85% seen once. Material for sequencing was PBMCs. These receptors were obtained from a woman between 50 and 59 years old in good health and CMV-seronegative.

The J gene is TRBJ1-1, the V gene TRBV30; D gene ambiguous. Germline CDR1 GTSNPN, CDR2 SVGIG (reference sequence). The V gene lost 3 bases and the J gene lost 1 base, with 12 bases spanning the gap. The CDR3 length is 14 residues. The CDR3 nucleotides read TGTGCCTGGAGGGGAGTTTGGGAGAACACTGAAGCTTTCTTT. This encodes CAWRGVWENTEAFF. The full variable domain, with the rest looked up from reference TRBV30 and TRBJ1-1, is SQTIHQWPATLVQPVGSPLSLECTVEGTSNPNLYWYRQAAGRGLQLLFYSVGIGQISSEVPQNLSASRPQDRQFILSSKKLLLSDSGFYLCAWRGVWENTEAFFGQGTRLTVV.

This sequence joins TRBV19 and TRBJ2-1; the match to TRBD1 covers 8 bases. Germline V gene sequence: CDR1 LNHDA, CDR2 SQIVND (reference sequence). CDR3 length equals 17 residues. Trimming at V came to 4 bases and at J to 9 bases, leaving 17 bases not matched to a gene. The CDR3 is CASSSGRRDRILSEQFF. Here the CDR3 DNA reads TGTGCCAGTAGTAGCGGCCGACGGGACAGGATTTTAAGTGAGCAGTTCTTC.

This sequence joins TRBV6-5 and TRBJ1-4, with 8 bases aligning to TRBD1. Germline V lookup: CDR1 MNHEY, CDR2 SVGAGI. With 6 bases clipped from V and 6 bases from J, the junction kept 6 bases outside the gene matches. The CDR3 covers 14 residues. The DNA of the CDR3 is TGTGCCAGCAGGCACAGGGGGGGAGATGAAAAACTGTTTTTT. Protein sequence: CASRHRGGDEKLFF.

The chain combines TRBV5-6 with TRBJ2-2; TRBD2 is a possible D gene (7 bases). This CDR3 comprises 15 residues. V dropped 0 bases and J dropped 6 bases, with 12 bases sitting between them. Germline CDR1 SGHDT, CDR2 YYEEEE. The CDR3: CASSLAPGGAGELFF. Written as DNA, the CDR3 is TGTGCCAGCAGCTTGGCCCCGGGGGGCGCCGGGGAGCTGTTTTTT.

The chain recombines TRBV27 with TRBJ2-3, with TRBD2 identical over 8 bases. V was pared by 1 base and J by 0 bases, with 9 bases of the junction left unmatched. CDR1 is MNHEY and CDR2 is SMNVEV in the germline V gene (reference sequence). The CDR3 loop spans 18 amino acids. CDR3: CASSLLPSGHPSTDTQYF. CDR3 nucleotide sequence: TGTGCCAGCAGTTTATTGCCTAGCGGGCACCCTAGCACAGATACGCAGTATTTT.

As regards this clone: A read error may produce the germline difference seen at one junction end. The chain uses TRBV7-9 and TRBJ2-5; 12 bases line up with TRBD2. Germline assignment: CDR1 SEHNR and CDR2 FQNEAQ (reference sequence). This CDR3 comprises 16 residues. CDR3 DNA: TGTTCCAGCAGCTTTCGGACTAGCGGGACCGAAGAGACCCAGTACTTC. Translation gives CSSSFRTSGTEETQYF. Combining the CDR3 with reference TRBV7-9 and TRBJ2-5 gives the whole variable domain DTGVSQNPRHKITKRGQNVTFRCDPISEHNRLYWYRQTLGQGPEFLTYFQNEAQLEKSRLLSDRFSAERPKGSFSTLEIQRTEQGDSAMYLCSSSFRTSGTEETQYFGPGTRLLVL.

This clone came up a few times. V and J are TRBV18 and TRBJ2-3, with 9 bases fitting TRBD1. Losses at the gene ends were 4 bases for V and 4 bases for J; bases not matched to a gene: 6. Germline CDR1 KGHSH, CDR2 LQKENI. The CDR3 runs to 15 residues. The CDR3 DNA reads as TGTGCCAGCTCACTCCGACAGGGGGGTGCAGATACGCAGTATTTT. It codes for CASSLRQGGADTQYF. The full variable domain, its missing parts supplied by reference TRBV18 and TRBJ2-3, is NAGVMQNPRHLVRRRGQEARLRCSPMKGHSHVYWYRQLPEEGLKFMVYLQKENIIDESGMPKERFSAEFPKEGPSILRIQQVVRGDSAAYFCASSLRQGGADTQYFGPGTRLTVL.

V is TRBV30 and J is TRBJ2-7; 9 positions match TRBD2. CDR3 length: 14 residues. Germline V gene lookup returns CDR1 GTSNPN and CDR2 SVGIG (reference sequence). V lost 0 bases to trimming and J lost 5 bases; unmatched junction nucleotides: 5. Written as DNA, the CDR3 is TGTGCCTGGAGTGTGGCTAGCGGGACCCACGAGCAGTACTTC. Its translation: CAWSVASGTHEQYF.

With respect to this clone: The same CDR3 also results from other DNA sequences found in this sample. The chain carries TRBV28 and TRBJ2-5, with TRBD1 as a possible D gene (5 bases). Germline assignment: CDR1 MDHEN and CDR2 SYDVKM. V was pared by 5 bases and J by 3 bases, with 19 bases between. The CDR3 is 16 residues long. The CDR3 nucleotides are TGTGCCAGCAGTCCCACTAAGACGGTAGGGGAAGAGACCCAGTACTTC. Amino acids: CASSPTKTVGEETQYF.

J is TRBJ2-7 and V is TRBV10-2; 11 bases align to TRBD2. Germline CDR1 and CDR2: WSHSY and SAAADI. The length of the CDR3 is 14 residues. V lost 5 bases, J lost 7 bases, and 7 bases stayed unmatched. CDR3 loop: CASSPLAGVGEQYF. CDR3 sequence (DNA): TGCGCCAGCAGTCCACTAGCGGGAGTAGGGGAGCAGTACTTC.

This clone was recorded once. V usage is TRBV6-1 and J usage is TRBJ1-5; 8 positions agree with TRBD1. V lost 6 bases, J lost 7 bases, and 11 bases stayed unmatched. The CDR3 is made up of 15 amino acids. CDR1 is MNHNS and CDR2 is SASEGT in the germline V gene. The CDR3 reads CASSPGGTGYQPQHF. The DNA of the CDR3 is TGTGCCAGCAGCCCCGGGGGGACAGGTTACCAGCCCCAGCATTTT.

The chain combines TRBV11-2 with TRBJ2-7, with TRBD2 identical over 12 bases. V lost 5 bases, J lost 6 bases, and 14 bases stayed unmatched. CDR1 and CDR2 (germline): SGHAT, FQNNGV. CDR3 length equals 17 residues. The CDR3 sequence is CASSLRLAGEEFGEQYF. The CDR3 DNA sequence: TGTGCCAGCAGCCTGAGACTAGCGGGAGAAGAATTTGGCGAGCAGTACTTC.

The genes are TRBV28 and TRBJ1-2; TRBD1 might be the D (5 bases). The CDR3 is 14 residues long. The ends were cut back, 3 bases at V and 3 bases at J, with 11 bases in the middle. Per the germline V gene, CDR1 is MDHEN and CDR2 is SYDVKM. The CDR3 spells CASSFVQAYYGYTF. CDR3 in DNA: TGTGCCAGCAGTTTCGTACAGGCTTACTATGGCTACACCTTC.

This clone was seen a few times. V usage is TRBV30 and J usage is TRBJ1-1; D is undetermined. Germline loops: CDR1 GTSNPN, CDR2 SVGIG (reference sequence). The CDR3 has 14 residues. Between the trimmed V and J ends, which lost 4 bases and 5 bases, there was a span of 17 bases. Here the CDR3 reads CAWIKSSAGTEAFF. The CDR3 coding sequence is TGTGCCTGGATTAAATCTTCGGCGGGGACTGAAGCTTTCTTT.

The rearrangement links TRBV27 to TRBJ2-1; D call uncertain. The germline V gene encodes CDR1 MNHEY and CDR2 SMNVEV (reference sequence). Trimming left V 4 bases short and J 2 bases short, with 9 bases between. This CDR3 contains 14 residues. The CDR3 loop is CASSSTTTYNEQFF. CDR3 sequence (DNA): TGTGCCAGCAGTTCGACCACTACCTACAATGAGCAGTTCTTC.

A single count supports this clone. The J gene is TRBJ2-7, the V gene TRBV6-1, with D possibly TRBD2 on 5 matching bases. Germline CDR1 is MNHNS and CDR2 is SASEGT. V was pared by 6 bases and J by 3 bases, with 12 bases between. The CDR3 contains 13 residues. The CDR3 is CASRRTGFYEQYF. For the CDR3, the DNA is TGTGCCAGCAGGCGGACGGGATTCTACGAGCAGTACTTC.

The sample holds a few counts of this clone. Different DNA sequences within this sample yield the same CDR3. The rearrangement uses TRBV5-1 and TRBJ2-1, with D tentatively TRBD2 (5 bases). Germline CDR1 is SGHRS and CDR2 is YFSETQ. The CDR3 is 14 amino acids. V lost 1 base and J lost 3, with 8 bases in between. The CDR3, as DNA: TGCGCCAGCAGCTTGTCCGGAGGCTACAATGAGCAGTTCTTC. This encodes CASSLSGGYNEQFF.

The gene calls are TRBV11-2 and TRBJ2-1, with 8 bases identical to TRBD1. Germline CDR1 and CDR2: SGHAT and FQNNGV. V shed 1 base and J 13 bases; nucleotides not matched to a gene: 3. The CDR3 is 12 amino acids. The CDR3 DNA is TGTGCCAGCAGCTTAGCCCCAGGGGGCCAGTTCTTC. Amino acids: CASSLAPGGQFF.